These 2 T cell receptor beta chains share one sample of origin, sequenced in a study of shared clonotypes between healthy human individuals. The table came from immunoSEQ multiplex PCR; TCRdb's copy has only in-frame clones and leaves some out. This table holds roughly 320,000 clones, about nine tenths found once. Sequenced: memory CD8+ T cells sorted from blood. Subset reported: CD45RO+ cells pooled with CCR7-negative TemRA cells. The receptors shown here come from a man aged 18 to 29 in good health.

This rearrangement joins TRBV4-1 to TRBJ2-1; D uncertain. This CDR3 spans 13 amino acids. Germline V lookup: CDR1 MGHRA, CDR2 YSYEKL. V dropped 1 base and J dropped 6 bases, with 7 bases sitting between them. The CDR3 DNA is TGCGCCAGCAGCCAAGTAATCCGCAATGAGCAGTTCTTC. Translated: CASSQVIRNEQFF.

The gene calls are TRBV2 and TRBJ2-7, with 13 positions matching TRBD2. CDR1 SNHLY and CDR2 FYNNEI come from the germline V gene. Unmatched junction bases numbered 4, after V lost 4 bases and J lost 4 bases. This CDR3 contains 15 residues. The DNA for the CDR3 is TGTGCCAGCAGTGGCGGACTAGCGGGAGTTTACGAGCAGTACTTC. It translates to CASSGGLAGVYEQYF.